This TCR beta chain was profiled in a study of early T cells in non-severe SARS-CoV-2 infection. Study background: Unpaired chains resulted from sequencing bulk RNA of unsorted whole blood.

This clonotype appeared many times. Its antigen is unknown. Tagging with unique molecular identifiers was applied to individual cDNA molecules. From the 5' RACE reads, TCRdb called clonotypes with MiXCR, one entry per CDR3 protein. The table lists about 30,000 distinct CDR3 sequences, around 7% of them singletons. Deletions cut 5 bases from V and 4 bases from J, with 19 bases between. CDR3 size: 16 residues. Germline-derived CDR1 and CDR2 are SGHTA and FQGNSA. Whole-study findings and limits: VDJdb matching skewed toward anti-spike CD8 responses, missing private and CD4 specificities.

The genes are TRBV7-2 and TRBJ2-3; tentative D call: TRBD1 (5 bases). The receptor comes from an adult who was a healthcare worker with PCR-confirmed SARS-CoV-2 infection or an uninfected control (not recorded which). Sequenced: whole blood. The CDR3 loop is CASSPQGFPPPDTQYF. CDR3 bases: TGTGCCAGCAGCCCCCAGGGATTTCCCCCCCCAGATACGCAGTATTTT.